A selection of T cell receptor beta chains follows, all from one sample in a study of T-cell reconstitution after alpha-beta-depleted transplantation in children. TCRdb recomputed calls from the PCR reads with MiXCR, one row per CDR3 protein. The data contain around 76,000 distinct CDR3 sequences, approximately 18% of them singletons. Sequencing was performed on PBMCs, mostly from graft donor cells, taken 360 days after TCRalphabeta/CD19-depleted stem cell transplant. These receptors were collected from a male patient aged 2 to 9 who had a stem cell transplant for acute lymphoblastic leukemia, so the T cells may come from the graft donor. CDR3s include the opening cysteine and the closing phenylalanine or tryptophan. Fields, in order: V gene, J gene, D gene, clone size, CDR3 protein, CDR3 DNA. The D gene is left open where the match is weak. Some rows have no size entry. The others give once, few or many, or a class for an expanded clone.

TRBV10-3	TRBJ2-3	NA	few	CAISESAGVRRDTQYF	TGTGCCATCAGTGAGTCGGCAGGGGTGCGCAGAGATACGCAGTATTTT
TRBV29-1	TRBJ1-1	NA	NA	CSVEDTGLLNTEAFF	TGCAGCGTTGAAGATACCGGACTTCTGAACACTGAAGCTTTCTTT
TRBV7-2	TRBJ1-2	NA	NA	CASSTKAQGVNYGYTF	TGTGCCAGCAGCACCAAGGCACAGGGTGTGAACTATGGCTACACCTTC
TRBV5-1	TRBJ2-7	NA	few	CASSLATEGNEQYF	TGCGCCAGCAGCTTGGCGACCGAAGGTAACGAGCAGTACTTC
TRBV2	TRBJ2-3	TRBD2	NA	CAFCFAQGLAGGTDTQYF	TGTGCCTTCTGTTTTGCCCAGGGACTAGCGGGAGGCACAGATACGCAGTATTTT
TRBV7-2	TRBJ2-5	NA	NA	CASSPRVGLIGTQYF	TGTGCCAGCAGCCCACGCGTTGGGTTGATCGGGACCCAGTACTTC
TRBV2	TRBJ1-2	NA	NA	CASSERGYGYTF	TGTGCCAGCAGTGAGAGAGGGTATGGCTACACCTTC
TRBV15	TRBJ2-1	NA	NA	CATSRDSPSTYNEQFF	TGTGCCACCAGCAGAGATTCCCCTAGTACCTACAATGAGCAGTTCTTC
TRBV20-1	TRBJ2-7	TRBD1	NA	CSARGATGISYEQYF	TGCAGTGCTAGAGGGGCGACAGGGATATCGTACGAGCAGTACTTC
TRBV5-1	TRBJ2-1	NA	NA	CASSLDTMRQFF	TGCGCCAGCAGCTTGGATACAATGAGGCAGTTCTTC
TRBV11-2	TRBJ2-1	NA	many	CASSLGRGLHADEQFF	TGTGCCAGCAGCTTAGGTAGGGGACTTCACGCGGATGAGCAGTTCTTC